The T cell receptor (beta chain) described here comes from a study of cytomegalovirus exposure and HLA in healthy donors. CDR3 length: 16 residues. The germline gives CDR1 MDHEN, CDR2 SYDVKM. Trimming shortened V by 8 bases and J by 5 bases, and 22 bases separated the two germline ends. Regarding the study as a whole: Subsequent analysis revealed that first-cohort TCR clusters tended to co-occur in the 120 or so validation repertoires.

TCRdb keeps only in-frame clones here, not all; method: immunoSEQ multiplex PCR. Among 120,000 or so clones, roughly 89% were seen once, and the ten largest hold roughly 2%. A word on this clone: The antigen remains undetermined.

Sequencing was done on a sample of PBMCs. The V and J genes are TRBV28 and TRBJ2-1; possibly TRBD1 for D (6 bases). The source of this sequence is a woman aged 18-30 years in good health and CMV-seronegative. The CDR3 is CASRLLQGFGDNEQFF. CDR3 nucleotides: TGTGCCAGCCGCTTGCTACAGGGATTCGGGGACAATGAGCAGTTCTTC.